These 21 T cell receptor beta chains were all obtained from the same sample, sequenced in a study of T cells in Graves' hyperthyroidism and ophthalmopathy. The investigators amplified TCR beta CDR3 regions from RNA transcripts. HTBI primers were employed in a first-round RT-PCR of the TCR CDR3. Each CDR3 protein is one row after TCRdb ran MiXCR on the multiplex PCR reads. The sample carries over 650,000 distinct CDR3 sequences, just under 45% recorded once. What was sequenced was peripheral blood or thyroid tissue (not recorded which). Every receptor here comes from an adult man with Graves' disease, either hyperthyroidism or ophthalmopathy (not recorded which).

The V gene is TRBV29-1, the J gene TRBJ1-2; TRBD1 aligns across 8 bases. CDR1 is SQVTM, CDR2 ANQGSEA, per germline. V lost 8 bases to trimming and J lost 9 bases; unmatched junction nucleotides: 14. CDR3 length: 13 residues. The CDR3 loop reads CSLSLGQGASYTF. The CDR3 DNA is TGCAGCTTAAGTCTGGGGCAGGGGGCAAGCTACACCTTC.

The rearrangement joins TRBV11-2 to TRBJ1-2, with D unresolved. V was pared by 6 bases and J by 8 bases, with 10 bases between. The germline CDR1 and CDR2 sequences are SGHAT and FQNNGV. The CDR3 is 11 amino acids. CDR3 amino acids: CASSLFDGYTF. The CDR3 DNA is TGTGCCAGCAGTTTATTCGACGGCTACACCTTC.

The gene calls are TRBV7-8 and TRBJ2-7; the match to TRBD1 covers 8 bases. Unmatched junction bases numbered 9, after V lost 1 base and J lost 1 base. Germline loops: CDR1 SGHVS, CDR2 FQNEAQ. This CDR3 has 17 amino acids. The CDR3 DNA sequence: TGTGCCAGCAGCTTAGGGTCCACAGGGGGGACATCCTACGAGCAGTACTTC. This gives the protein CASSLGSTGGTSYEQYF. Together with reference TRBV7-8 and TRBJ2-7, the CDR3 gives the full variable domain: GAGVSQSPRYKVAKRGQDVALRCDPISGHVSLFWYQQALGQGPEFLTYFQNEAQLDKSGLPSDRFFAERPEGSVSTLKIQRTQQEDSAVYLCASSLGSTGGTSYEQYFGPGTRLTVT.

This chain links TRBV19 with TRBJ1-2; 7 bases agree with TRBD1. This CDR3 is 14 amino acids long. The germline V gene encodes CDR1 LNHDA and CDR2 SQIVND (reference sequence). J gave up 7 bases and V 1 base, and 6 bases lay outside the gene matches. The CDR3 DNA is TGTGCCAGTAGTATAGGACAGGGAGGCTCTGGCTACACCTTC. Translating gives CASSIGQGGSGYTF. The full variable domain, rest sourced from reference TRBV19 and TRBJ1-2, is DGGITQSPKYLFRKEGQNVTLSCEQNLNHDAMYWYRQDPGQGLRLIYYSQIVNDFQKGDIAEGYSVSREKKESFPLTVTSAQKNPTAFYLCASSIGQGGSGYTFGSGTRLTVV.

This chain connects TRBV29-1 to TRBJ1-2; 9 bases match TRBD1. The germline V gene encodes CDR1 SQVTM and CDR2 ANQGSEA. This CDR3 contains 13 residues. The junction had 5 bases not matched to a gene; V was cut back by 3 bases and J by 6 bases. Here the CDR3 reads CSVDSGTGNGYTF. CDR3 in DNA: TGCAGCGTTGATTCCGGGACAGGGAATGGCTACACCTTC.

The chain has TRBV7-9 and TRBJ1-3; 8 bases line up with TRBD1. The V and J ends lost 3 bases and 8 bases, in that order; junction bases with no gene match: 12. Germline V gives CDR1 SEHNR, CDR2 FQNEAQ (reference sequence). The CDR3 contains 16 residues. The CDR3 loop is CASSLAGDRHGYTIYF. The CDR3 coding sequence is TGTGCCAGCAGCTTGGCGGGGGACAGGCATGGCTACACCATATATTTT.

This clonotype was counted between two and nine times. The CDR3 region is CASRLTASNTEAFF. The DNA for the CDR3 is TGTGCCAGCAGACTGACAGCTTCGAACACTGAAGCTTTCTTT. The chain uses TRBV2 and TRBJ1-1, with D maybe TRBD1 (5 bases). Germline V gene sequence: CDR1 SNHLY, CDR2 FYNNEI. The V gene lost 6 bases and the J gene lost 1 base, with 12 bases spanning the gap. There are 14 residues in the CDR3.

This chain connects TRBV24-1 to TRBJ1-2, with a possible D match to TRBD1 (5 bases). Germline V CDR1 and CDR2: KGHDR, SFDVKD. Trimming stripped 7 bases from V and 4 bases from J, with 12 bases between. This CDR3 is built from 13 residues. The CDR3 coding sequence is TGTGCCACCAGCGGTTGGGACGGCTATGGCTACACCTTC. This codes for CATSGWDGYGYTF.

This chain connects TRBV10-2 to TRBJ1-4; D gene uncertain. The DNA end favors TRBJ2-2, so the J call may be wrong. The CDR3 runs 12 residues. Per the germline V gene, CDR1 is WSHSY and CDR2 is SAAADI. The CDR3 DNA follows: TGCGCCACCACGATTCTGGATGGGGAGCTGTTTTTT. This sequence encodes CATTILDGELFF.

The CDR3 loop reads CSAGTESSYEQYF. The CDR3 bases are TGCAGTGCTGGGACCGAGAGCTCCTACGAGCAGTACTTC. This chain connects TRBV20-1 to TRBJ2-7; D tentatively reads TRBD1 or TRBD2 (5 bases each). This CDR3 has 13 residues. The germline gives CDR1 DFQATT, CDR2 SNEGSKA (reference sequence). V lost 5 bases, J lost 0 bases, and 11 bases lay in between.

The J gene is TRBJ1-1, the V gene TRBV20-1; tentative D call: TRBD1 (5 bases). With 3 bases removed from V and 6 bases from J, the gap between germline ends came to 14 bases. Per germline, CDR1 DFQATT and CDR2 SNEGSKA (reference sequence). The CDR3 runs to 13 residues. The CDR3 region has the DNA TGCAGTGCTAGGGTCCAGGGTAGGGCTGAAGCTTTCTTT. Amino acid sequence: CSARVQGRAEAFF.

At least ten counts were recorded for this clonotype. The genes are TRBV2 and TRBJ1-2; TRBD1 aligns across 7 bases. Per the germline V gene, CDR1 is SNHLY and CDR2 is FYNNEI. The CDR3 has 14 residues. The V gene end was trimmed by 6 bases and the J gene end by 6 bases; junction bases not matched to a gene: 10. The CDR3 nucleotides are TGTGCCAGCAGCCGACAGGGAGGAGGGGATGGCTACACCTTC. The encoded protein is CASSRQGGGDGYTF.

In its sample, this clonotype was seen once. At one of its ends the junction is not consistent with the germline gene, which may arise from a read error. J is TRBJ2-6 and V is TRBV15, with D maybe TRBD1 (8 bases). Germline CDR1 and CDR2: LNHNV and YYDKDF (reference sequence). The CDR3 loop spans 16 amino acids. CDR3 residues: CASSRDRGLWANVLTF. The CDR3 DNA is TGTGCCAGCAGCAGAGACAGGGGACTATGGGCCAACGTCCTGACTTTC.

The V and J genes are TRBV10-3 and TRBJ1-1, with TRBD1 matching 7 bases. Trimming cost V 6 bases and J 3 bases; bases outside gene matches: 4. In germline, CDR1 is ENHRY, CDR2 SYGVKD. The CDR3 consists of 13 residues. Here the CDR3 DNA reads TGTGCCATCAGCTCCGGGACAGACACTGAAGCTTTCTTT. This gives the protein CAISSGTDTEAFF.

DNA of the CDR3: TGCAGTGGGCCCGTGGCGGACAGCTCCTACGAGCAGTACTTC. It codes for CSGPVADSSYEQYF. V gene TRBV29-1 combines with J gene TRBJ2-7; weak D call: TRBD1 (6 bases). The CDR3 covers 14 residues. Germline V CDR1 and CDR2: SQVTM, ANQGSEA.

The gene calls are TRBV20-1 and TRBJ2-5; D possibly uses TRBD1 or TRBD2 (5 bases each). Trimming removed 1 base from V and 2 bases from J, with 20 bases in between. The CDR3 has 17 residues. From germline, CDR1 is DFQATT and CDR2 SNEGSKA (reference sequence). The CDR3 DNA is TGCAGTGCTAGAGTTGGCAGCTTAGCGTGGACACAAGAGACCCAGTACTTC. Encoded protein: CSARVGSLAWTQETQYF.

This clonotype showed up many times. The rearrangement joins TRBV6-5 to TRBJ2-5; D assignment may be TRBD1 or TRBD2 (5 bases each). In germline, CDR1 is MNHEY, CDR2 SVGAGI. V lost 2 bases and J lost 4, with 8 bases in between. The CDR3 loop spans 13 amino acids. The CDR3 DNA is TGTGCCAGCAGTTACGAGGGACCAGAGACCCAGTACTTC. It encodes CASSYEGPETQYF.

About this clonotype: A much larger clone differs from this one at a single base, so this may be a read error. The CDR3 coding sequence is TGTGCCAGCAGTTCCCCTGAGGCCAACGTCCTGACTTTC. Encoded protein: CASSSPEANVLTF. This sequence joins TRBV7-8 and TRBJ2-6, with no clear D. CDR3 length: 13 residues. V dropped 6 bases and J dropped 6 bases, with 9 bases sitting between them. Germline-derived CDR1 and CDR2 are SGHVS and FQNEAQ.

The genes are TRBV5-4 and TRBJ2-7, with 9 bases that match TRBD1. CDR1 is SGHNT and CDR2 is YYREEE in the germline V gene (reference sequence). The CDR3 length is 16 residues. After removal of 1 base from V and 2 bases from J, the junction contained 7 bases not matched to a gene. The CDR3 region is CASSLYPGQGAYEQYF. The CDR3 region has the DNA TGTGCCAGCAGCTTGTACCCGGGACAGGGAGCCTACGAGCAGTACTTC.

This clonotype was recorded a few times. The gene calls are TRBV7-2 and TRBJ2-6; 7 nucleotides agree with TRBD1. Germline loops: CDR1 SGHTA, CDR2 FQGNSA. With V trimmed by 6 bases and J by 0 bases, 8 bases remained unmatched. CDR3 size: 17 residues. The chain's CDR3 is CASSPGTVSSGANVLTF. DNA for the CDR3: TGTGCCAGCAGTCCCGGGACAGTAAGCTCTGGGGCCAACGTCCTGACTTTC.

This clonotype appeared a few times. The chain uses TRBV20-1 and TRBJ1-2; perhaps TRBD1 as D (6 bases). V dropped 0 bases and J dropped 8 bases, with 16 bases sitting between them. CDR3 size: 14 residues. Germline V gives CDR1 DFQATT, CDR2 SNEGSKA (reference sequence). This CDR3 reads CSAREIQGLWGYTF. Written as DNA, the CDR3 is TGCAGTGCTAGAGAAATACAGGGTCTGTGGGGCTACACCTTC.